The next 17 T cell receptor beta chains were all read from a single sample in a study of T cells in Graves' hyperthyroidism and ophthalmopathy. RNA transcripts provided the source from which TCR beta CDR3 regions were amplified. First-round RT-PCR with HTBI primers amplified the TCR CDR3 region. TCRdb ran MiXCR on the multiplex PCR reads and lists one entry per CDR3 protein. Of hundreds of thousands of distinct CDR3 sequences in the sample, over 11% are singletons; the top ten hold roughly 5.7%. Sequencing was performed on blood. The receptors were gathered from a woman aged 25 to 45 with Graves' hyperthyroidism that later progressed to Graves' ophthalmopathy.

J is TRBJ2-2 and V is TRBV19; D gene ambiguous. V was shortened by 4 bases and J by 3 bases, with 12 bases between the two germline ends. This CDR3 has 15 amino acids. Germline lookup yields CDR1 LNHDA and CDR2 SQIVND (reference sequence). CDR3 sequence: CASSTETIYTGELFF. CDR3 DNA sequence: TGTGCCAGTAGTACCGAGACAATTTACACCGGGGAGCTGTTTTTT.

This clonotype occurred many times. This chain joins TRBV3-1 and TRBJ2-7, with 12 bases matching TRBD1. Germline assignment: CDR1 LGHDT and CDR2 YNNKEL (reference sequence). V was clipped by 3 bases and J by 5 bases; unmatched bases: 2. The CDR3 totals 14 residues. CDR3 DNA sequence: TGTGCCAGCAGCCAGGGACAGGGGGCTGACGAGCAGTACTTC. It yields the protein CASSQGQGADEQYF.

As to this clonotype: One base away lies a much larger clone, so this may be a sequencing read error. The chain recombines TRBV27 with TRBJ2-1, with D possibly matching TRBD2 (6 bases). Germline CDR1 and CDR2: MNHEY and SMNVEV (reference sequence). The CDR3 has 15 residues. CDR3 coding DNA: TGTGCCAGCAGTTTCCTAGCGCAATCCTACAATGAGCAGCTCTTC. This codes for CASSFLAQSYNEQLF.

V gene TRBV19 combines with J gene TRBJ2-7; a possible D gene is TRBD2 (6 bases). The CDR3 covers 14 residues. The germline V gene encodes CDR1 LNHDA and CDR2 SQIVND (reference sequence). Trimming removed 0 bases at V and 2 bases at J, with 8 bases between. CDR3 sequence (DNA): TGTGCCAGTAGTATAGAGGGACTTACCTACGAGCAGTACTTC. This translates into CASSIEGLTYEQYF.

This chain joins TRBV6-1 and TRBJ2-7, with D tentatively TRBD1 (5 bases). This CDR3 is built from 15 residues. Between the trimmed V and J ends, which lost 5 bases and 4 bases, there was a span of 18 bases. Germline CDR1 MNHNS, CDR2 SASEGT. The chain's CDR3 is CASSPASGAKYEQYF. The DNA for the CDR3 is TGTGCCAGCAGTCCCGCCTCTGGGGCTAAGTACGAGCAGTACTTC.

Concerning this clonotype itself: A clone one base away is much larger, so this may be a read error. This chain links TRBV29-1 with TRBJ2-1; D is possibly TRBD1 or TRBD2 (5 bases each). The CDR3 is 12 amino acids. The germline V and J ends were trimmed by 4 bases and 7 bases, with 11 bases remaining between them. Germline V gives CDR1 SQVTM, CDR2 ANQGSEA. The CDR3 region has the DNA TGCAGCGTTGTGGGGACGCCAAATGAGCAGTTCTTC. Translated: CSVVGTPNEQFF.

The chain combines TRBV5-5 with TRBJ1-5, with TRBD1 as a possible D gene (6 bases). The germline V and J ends were trimmed by 0 bases and 6 bases, with 13 bases remaining between them. The CDR3 is 15 residues long. CDR1 is SGHKS and CDR2 is YYEKEE in the germline V gene (reference sequence). CDR3 sequence (DNA): TGTGCCAGCAGCTTGGACAGGGAGTTCAGTCAGCCCCAGCATTTT. Translating gives CASSLDREFSQPQHF.

This clonotype appeared a few times. J is TRBJ2-6 and V is TRBV7-9; TRBD1 might be the D (6 bases). The V gene lost 5 bases and the J gene lost 15 bases, with 17 bases spanning the gap. CDR1 and CDR2 (germline): SEHNR, FQNEAQ (reference sequence). This CDR3 is built from 13 residues. The CDR3 loop reads CASSLSGDGPLTF. The CDR3 coding sequence is TGTGCCAGCAGCCTTTCAGGGGACGGCCCCCTGACTTTC.

In its sample, this clonotype was seen many times. The chain carries TRBV7-3 and TRBJ2-1; TRBD1 might be the D (6 bases). Trimming cost V 5 bases and J 7 bases, with 18 bases left between them. The CDR3 is 15 residues long. CDR1 is SGHTA and CDR2 is FQGTGA in the germline V gene. The CDR3 DNA follows: TGTGCCAGCAGCCTGAGGGTGGCAGGGGCGAATGAGCAGTTCTTC. It codes for CASSLRVAGANEQFF. Full variable domain (rest looked up from reference TRBV7-3 and TRBJ2-1): GAGVSQTPSNKVTEKGKYVELRCDPISGHTALYWYRQSLGQGPEFLIYFQGTGAADDSGLPNDRFFAVRPEGSVSTLKIQRTERGDSAVYLCASSLRVAGANEQFFGPGTRLTVL.

This clonotype was counted ten times or more. This chain links TRBV12-3 or TRBV12-4 with TRBJ1-4, with a tentative D call TRBD1 (5 bases). Trimming stripped 7 bases from V and 8 bases from J, with 14 bases between. The CDR3 sequence is 13 residues long. CDR3 DNA: TGTGCCAGCACCGCGGGGGGTAGGGAAAAACTGTTTTTT. Amino acids: CASTAGGREKLFF.

This clonotype was found a few times. The CDR3 here is CASSTRTDTTYEQYF. The CDR3 nucleotides read TGTGCCAGTAGTACCCGGACGGATACGACCTACGAGCAGTACTTC. This rearrangement joins TRBV19 to TRBJ2-7; D call uncertain. Per the germline V gene, CDR1 is LNHDA and CDR2 is SQIVND (reference sequence). V was shortened by 4 bases and J by 2 bases, with 15 bases between the two germline ends. CDR3 length: 15 residues. The whole variable domain, filled in from reference TRBV19 and TRBJ2-7, reads DGGITQSPKYLFRKEGQNVTLSCEQNLNHDAMYWYRQDPGQGLRLIYYSQIVNDFQKGDIAEGYSVSREKKESFPLTVTSAQKNPTAFYLCASSTRTDTTYEQYFGPGTRLTVT.

Ten or more counts support this clonotype. The chain couples TRBV3-1 to TRBJ2-1; 9 nucleotides line up with TRBD2. J was trimmed by 9 bases and V by 7 bases; bases with no gene match: 10. Germline CDR1 LGHDT, CDR2 YNNKEL (reference sequence). The CDR3 is 14 residues long. The CDR3 reads CASTPSGRSPEQFF. The DNA of the CDR3 is TGTGCCAGCACCCCCAGCGGGAGGTCCCCTGAGCAGTTCTTC.

This clonotype appeared a few times. V usage is TRBV6-2 or TRBV6-3 and J usage is TRBJ2-2, with TRBD2 identical over 8 bases. Germline CDR1 and CDR2: MNHEY and SVGEGT. The CDR3 contains 14 residues. J was trimmed by 0 bases and V by 8 bases; bases with no gene match: 2. CDR3 DNA sequence: TGTGCCAGCGGGGGACTAGCGAACACCGGGGAGCTGTTTTTT. It encodes CASGGLANTGELFF.

This clonotype has more than one count but fewer than ten. This chain links TRBV7-9 with TRBJ1-1; D is uncertain. V lost 5 bases to trimming and J lost 7 bases, with 8 bases between them. Per germline, CDR1 SEHNR and CDR2 FQNEAQ (reference sequence). The CDR3 consists of 11 residues. DNA of the CDR3: TGTGCCAGCAGCCCGGTCGGTGAAGCTTTCTTT. Its protein product is CASSPVGEAFF.

This clonotype was seen more than once but under ten times. V is TRBV5-6 and J is TRBJ2-5; the D is unclear. V was trimmed by 1 base and J by 2 bases, leaving 9 bases between them. In germline, CDR1 is SGHDT, CDR2 YYEEEE. This CDR3 is 14 amino acids long. CDR3 region: CASSLMSVQETQYF. Written as DNA, the CDR3 is TGTGCCAGCAGCTTGATGTCAGTTCAAGAGACCCAGTACTTC.

This clonotype has at least ten counts. The V and J genes are TRBV3-1 and TRBJ2-7; 13 bases are a match to TRBD2. From germline, CDR1 is LGHDT and CDR2 YNNKEL (reference sequence). CDR3 length equals 15 residues. The trim removed 0 bases at V and 6 bases at J, leaving 2 bases unmatched. CDR3 DNA sequence: TGTGCCAGCAGCCAAGACGGGACTAGCGGGACCGAGCAGTACTTC. Its protein is CASSQDGTSGTEQYF.

This clonotype was seen repeatedly, ten times or more. J is TRBJ2-3 and V is TRBV11-1, with TRBD2 identical over 7 bases. In germline, CDR1 is SGHAT, CDR2 FQDESV (reference sequence). CDR3 length: 14 residues. V shed 4 bases, J shed 3 bases, and the junction held 4 bases outside the gene matches. The CDR3 bases are TGTGCCAGCAGCTCGTGGGGGGGAACAGATACGCAGTATTTT. This codes for CASSSWGGTDTQYF.